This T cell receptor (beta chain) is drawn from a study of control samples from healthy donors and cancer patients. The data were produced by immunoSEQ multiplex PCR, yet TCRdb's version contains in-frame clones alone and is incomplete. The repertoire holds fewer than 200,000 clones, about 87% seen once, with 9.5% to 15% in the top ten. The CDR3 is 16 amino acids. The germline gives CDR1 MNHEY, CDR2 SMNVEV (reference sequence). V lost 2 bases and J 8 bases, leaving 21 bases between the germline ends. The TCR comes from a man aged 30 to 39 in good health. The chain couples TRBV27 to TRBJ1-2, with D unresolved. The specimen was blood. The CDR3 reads CASSLTGTGSTAGYTF. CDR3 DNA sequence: TGTGCCAGCAGTTTAACTGGAACCGGGTCGACGGCGGGCTACACCTTC.